Listed here are 9 T cell receptor beta chains from one sample, sequenced in a study of cytomegalovirus exposure and HLA in healthy donors. Primers: 60 Vbeta forward and 13 Jbeta reverse. Clones were read by immunoSEQ multiplex PCR, and TCRdb kept only the in-frame ones, dropping some. The profile shows 120,000 or so clones, around 72% of them singletons. Sequencing was performed on PBMCs. The receptors come from a woman aged 45-59 years in good health and CMV-seropositive.

In regard to this clone: The sample contains more than one DNA sequence encoding this CDR3. The V gene is TRBV4-3, the J gene TRBJ2-3, with 7 bases fitting TRBD2. The CDR3 contains 14 residues. V lost 2 bases to trimming and J lost 4 bases; unmatched junction nucleotides: 3. Per the germline V gene, CDR1 is LGHNA and CDR2 is YSLEER. As DNA, the CDR3 is TGCGCCAGCAGCCAATGGGGGAGGGCAGATACGCAGTATTTT. This gives the protein CASSQWGRADTQYF.

This clone was recorded a few times. The V call is TRBV4-3, the J call TRBJ1-4; D remains unclear. The CDR3 covers 15 residues. V was clipped by 0 bases and J by 7 bases, with 12 bases between them. Germline values: CDR1 LGHNA, CDR2 YSLEER. The CDR3 coding sequence is TGCGCCAGCAGCCAAGATGACACCGAACGTGAAAAACTGTTTTTT. It is translated as CASSQDDTEREKLFF.

V and J are TRBV5-1 and TRBJ2-1, with TRBD2 matching over 7 bases. With V trimmed by 5 bases and J by 5 bases, 7 bases remained unmatched. Germline values: CDR1 SGHRS, CDR2 YFSETQ. This CDR3 region has 14 residues. This CDR3 is CASSDPGGNNEQFF. Here the CDR3 DNA reads TGCGCCAGCAGTGACCCCGGGGGGAACAATGAGCAGTTCTTC.

The chain recombines TRBV10-3 with TRBJ1-4; 8 nucleotides align to TRBD1. The CDR3 length is 15 residues. With V trimmed by 4 bases and J by 8 bases, 9 bases remained unmatched. CDR1 is ENHRY and CDR2 is SYGVKD in the germline V gene. The CDR3 loop is CAISASTGEDEKLFF. The CDR3 nucleotides are TGTGCCATCAGTGCCTCGACAGGGGAAGACGAAAAACTGTTTTTT.

The chain's CDR3 is CASSVRRAGQETQYF. The CDR3 nucleotides are TGTGCCAGCAGCGTTAGACGGGCGGGCCAAGAGACCCAGTACTTC. The chain is built from TRBV7-8 and TRBJ2-5; TRBD2 is a possible D gene (5 bases). The CDR3 spans 15 residues. The germline V and J ends were trimmed by 5 bases and 1 base, with 14 bases remaining between them. Germline V gives CDR1 SGHVS, CDR2 FQNEAQ.

This chain links TRBV4-3 with TRBJ2-1, with TRBD2 matching over 8 bases. Germline V lookup: CDR1 LGHNA, CDR2 YSLEER. V shed 0 bases and J 0 bases; nucleotides not matched to a gene: 4. The CDR3 loop spans 17 amino acids. As DNA, the CDR3 is TGCGCCAGCAGCCAAGATGGGCTAGCGGGCTCCTACAATGAGCAGTTCTTC. As protein: CASSQDGLAGSYNEQFF.

The chain employs TRBV7-6 and TRBJ1-1; no clear D. The germline V gene has CDR1 SGHVS and CDR2 FNYEAQ. The CDR3 runs 15 residues. The V end was cut by 1 base, the J end by 4 bases, with 13 bases between. CDR3 sequence reads: CASSLVQARCTEAFF. CDR3 bases: TGTGCCAGCAGCTTAGTGCAGGCCCGGTGCACTGAAGCTTTCTTT.

The V call is TRBV5-6, the J call TRBJ2-2, with TRBD2 as a possible D gene (6 bases). The CDR3 consists of 14 residues. Germline V gene sequence: CDR1 SGHDT, CDR2 YYEEEE. V shed 6 bases and J shed 5 bases, with 14 bases lying between them. The CDR3 nucleotides read TGTGCCAGCACCCGGGTGGGGGGAACCGGGGAGCTGTTTTTT. Amino acid sequence: CASTRVGGTGELFF. The whole variable domain, remainder taken from reference TRBV5-6 and TRBJ2-2, is DAGVTQSPTHLIKTRGQQVTLRCSPKSGHDTVSWYQQALGQGPQFIFQYYEEEERQRGNFPDRFSGHQFPNYSSELNVNALLLGDSALYLCASTRVGGTGELFFGEGSRLTVL.

The chain recombines TRBV4-2 with TRBJ2-1; no clear D gene. CDR3 length equals 14 residues. V was pared by 1 base and J by 2 bases, with 6 bases between. CDR1 and CDR2 (germline): LGHNA, YNFKEQ. CDR3 bases: TGTGCCAGCAGCCAAGGACTTACCTACAATGAGCAGTTCTTC. Protein product: CASSQGLTYNEQFF.